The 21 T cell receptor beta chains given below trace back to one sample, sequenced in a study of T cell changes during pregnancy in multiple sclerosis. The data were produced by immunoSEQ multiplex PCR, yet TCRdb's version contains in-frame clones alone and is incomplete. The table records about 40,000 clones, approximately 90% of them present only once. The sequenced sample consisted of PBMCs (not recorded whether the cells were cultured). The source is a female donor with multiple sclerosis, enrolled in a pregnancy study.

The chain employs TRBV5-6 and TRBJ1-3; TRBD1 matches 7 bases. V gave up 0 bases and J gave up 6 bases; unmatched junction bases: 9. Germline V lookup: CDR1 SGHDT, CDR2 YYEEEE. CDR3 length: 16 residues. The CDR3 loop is CASSLVSRQGENTIYF. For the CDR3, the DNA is TGTGCCAGCAGCTTGGTCTCGAGGCAGGGGGAAAACACCATATATTTT.

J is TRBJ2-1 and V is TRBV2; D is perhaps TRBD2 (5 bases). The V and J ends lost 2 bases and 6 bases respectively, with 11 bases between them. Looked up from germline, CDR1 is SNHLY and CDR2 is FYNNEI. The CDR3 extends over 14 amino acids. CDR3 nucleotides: TGTGCCAGCAGTGAACCGGGGTTAAGCAATGAGCAGTTCTTC. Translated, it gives CASSEPGLSNEQFF.

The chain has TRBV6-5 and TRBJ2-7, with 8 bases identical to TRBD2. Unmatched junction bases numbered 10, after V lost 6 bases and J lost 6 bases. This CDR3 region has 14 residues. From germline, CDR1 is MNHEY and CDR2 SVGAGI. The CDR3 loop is CASRGLAPLTEQYF. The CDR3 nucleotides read TGTGCCAGCAGAGGACTAGCCCCTCTCACCGAGCAGTACTTC.

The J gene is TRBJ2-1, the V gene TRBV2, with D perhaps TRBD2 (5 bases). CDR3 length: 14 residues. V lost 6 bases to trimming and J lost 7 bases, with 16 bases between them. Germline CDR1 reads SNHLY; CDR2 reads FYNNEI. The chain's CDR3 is CASSPTSQRNEQFF. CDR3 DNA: TGTGCCAGCAGCCCGACGTCCCAGCGGAATGAGCAGTTCTTC.

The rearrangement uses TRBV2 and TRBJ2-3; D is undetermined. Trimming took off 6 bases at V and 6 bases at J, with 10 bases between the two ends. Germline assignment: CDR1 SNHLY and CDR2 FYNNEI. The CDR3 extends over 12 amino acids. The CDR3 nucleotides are TGTGCCAGCAGCGATAATACCGATACGCAGTATTTT. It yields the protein CASSDNTDTQYF.

As DNA, the CDR3 is TGCGCCAGCAGCTTGCGACAGGGTTTGAACACTGAAGCTTTCTTT. Amino acids: CASSLRQGLNTEAFF. The rearrangement joins TRBV5-1 to TRBJ1-1; TRBD1 aligns across 7 bases. The CDR3 runs to 15 residues. Germline V gene lookup returns CDR1 SGHRS and CDR2 YFSETQ. J lost 0 bases, V lost 1 base, and 3 bases had no gene match.

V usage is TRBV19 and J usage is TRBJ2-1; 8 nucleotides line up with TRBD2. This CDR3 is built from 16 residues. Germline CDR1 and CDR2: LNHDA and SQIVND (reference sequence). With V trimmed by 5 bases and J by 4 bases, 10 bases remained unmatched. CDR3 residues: CASSAMGLGAYNEQFF. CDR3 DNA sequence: TGTGCCAGTAGTGCTATGGGACTAGGGGCATACAATGAGCAGTTCTTC.

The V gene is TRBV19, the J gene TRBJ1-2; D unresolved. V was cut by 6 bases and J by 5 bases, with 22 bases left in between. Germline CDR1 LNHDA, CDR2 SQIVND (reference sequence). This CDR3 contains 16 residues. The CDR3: CASSPSGGSMGYGYTF. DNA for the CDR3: TGTGCCAGTAGCCCCTCAGGTGGCTCCATGGGGTATGGCTACACCTTC.

The CDR3 coding sequence is TGCGCCAGCAGCCGTCGCTCCATGGCATATGGCTACACCTTC. Amino acid sequence: CASSRRSMAYGYTF. The chain recombines TRBV4-1 with TRBJ1-2; D unresolved. This CDR3 is 14 amino acids long. CDR1 is MGHRA, CDR2 YSYEKL, per germline. Trimming cost V 4 bases and J 5 bases, with 14 bases left between them.

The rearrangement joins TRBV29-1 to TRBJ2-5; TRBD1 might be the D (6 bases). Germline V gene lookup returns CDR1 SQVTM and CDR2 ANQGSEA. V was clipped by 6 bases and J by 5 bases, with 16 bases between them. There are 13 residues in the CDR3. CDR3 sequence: CSVGSGTFETQYF. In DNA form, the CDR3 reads TGCAGCGTAGGGTCGGGGACATTTGAGACCCAGTACTTC.

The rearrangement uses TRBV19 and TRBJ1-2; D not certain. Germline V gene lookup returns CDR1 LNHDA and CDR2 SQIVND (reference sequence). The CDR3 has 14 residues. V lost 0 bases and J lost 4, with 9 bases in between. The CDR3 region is CASSIDAKLYGYTF. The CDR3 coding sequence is TGTGCCAGTAGTATAGATGCAAAGCTCTATGGCTACACCTTC.

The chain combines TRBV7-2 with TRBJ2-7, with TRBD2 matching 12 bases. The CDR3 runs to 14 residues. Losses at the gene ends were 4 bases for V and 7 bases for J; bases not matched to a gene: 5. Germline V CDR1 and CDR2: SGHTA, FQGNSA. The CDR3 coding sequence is TGTGCCAGCAGCTGGACTAGCGGGATAAGGGAGCAGTACTTC. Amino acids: CASSWTSGIREQYF.

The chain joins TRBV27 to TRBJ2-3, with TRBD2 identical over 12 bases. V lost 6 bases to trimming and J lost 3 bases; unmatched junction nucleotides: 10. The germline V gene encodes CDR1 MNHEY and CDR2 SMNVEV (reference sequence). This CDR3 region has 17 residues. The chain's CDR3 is CASRVLAGGVETDTQYF. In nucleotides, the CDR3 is TGTGCCAGCAGAGTCCTAGCGGGAGGGGTCGAGACAGATACGCAGTATTTT.

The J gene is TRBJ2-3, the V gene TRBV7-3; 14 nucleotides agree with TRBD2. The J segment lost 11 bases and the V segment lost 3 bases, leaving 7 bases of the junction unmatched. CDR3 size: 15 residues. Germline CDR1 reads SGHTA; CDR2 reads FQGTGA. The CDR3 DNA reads TGTGCCAGCAGCTTTGTGGGACTAGCGGGAGCTCAGCAGTATTTT. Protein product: CASSFVGLAGAQQYF.

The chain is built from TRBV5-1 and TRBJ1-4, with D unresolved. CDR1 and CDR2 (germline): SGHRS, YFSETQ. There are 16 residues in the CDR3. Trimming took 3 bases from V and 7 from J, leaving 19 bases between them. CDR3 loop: CASSSAVVGMTEKLFF. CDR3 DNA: TGCGCCAGCAGCTCCGCCGTTGTAGGGATGACTGAAAAACTGTTTTTT.

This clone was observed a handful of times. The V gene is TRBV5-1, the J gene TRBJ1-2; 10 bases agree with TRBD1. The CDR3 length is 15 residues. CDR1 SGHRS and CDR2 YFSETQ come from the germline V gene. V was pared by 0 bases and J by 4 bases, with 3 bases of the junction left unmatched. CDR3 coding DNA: TGCGCCAGCAGCTTGGGGGACAGGGGAGGCTATGGCTACACCTTC. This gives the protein CASSLGDRGGYGYTF.

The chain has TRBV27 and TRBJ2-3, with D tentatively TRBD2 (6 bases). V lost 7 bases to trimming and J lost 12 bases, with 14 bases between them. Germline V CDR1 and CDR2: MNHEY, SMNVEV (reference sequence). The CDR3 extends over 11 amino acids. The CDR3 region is CASILGGLQYF. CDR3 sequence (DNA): TGTGCCAGCATATTAGGAGGGTTACAGTATTTT.

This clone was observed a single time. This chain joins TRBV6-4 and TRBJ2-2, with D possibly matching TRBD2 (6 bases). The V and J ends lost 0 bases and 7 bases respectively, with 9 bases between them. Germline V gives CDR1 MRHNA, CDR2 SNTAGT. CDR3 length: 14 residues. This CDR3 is CASSDSEEGGELFF. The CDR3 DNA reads TGTGCCAGCAGTGACTCGGAGGAGGGCGGGGAGCTGTTTTTT.

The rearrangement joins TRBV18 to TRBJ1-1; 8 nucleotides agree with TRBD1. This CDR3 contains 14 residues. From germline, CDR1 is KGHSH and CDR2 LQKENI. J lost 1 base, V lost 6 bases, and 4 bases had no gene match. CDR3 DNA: TGTGCCAGCTCCCCGGGGACAGGGAACACTGAAGCTTTCTTT. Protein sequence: CASSPGTGNTEAFF.

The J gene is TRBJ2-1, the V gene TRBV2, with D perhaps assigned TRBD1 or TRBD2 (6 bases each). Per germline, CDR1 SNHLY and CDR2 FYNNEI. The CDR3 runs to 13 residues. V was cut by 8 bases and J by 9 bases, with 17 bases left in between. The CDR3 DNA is TGTGCCAGCGGGGGGCAGGGACCCGTTGAGCAGTTCTTC. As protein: CASGGQGPVEQFF.

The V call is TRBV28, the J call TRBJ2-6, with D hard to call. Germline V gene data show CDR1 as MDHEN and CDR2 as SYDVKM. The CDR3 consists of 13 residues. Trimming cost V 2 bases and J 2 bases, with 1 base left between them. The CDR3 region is CASSLPGANVLTF. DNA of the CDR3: TGTGCCAGCAGTTTACCTGGGGCCAACGTCCTGACTTTC.